This passage covers 7 T cell receptor beta chains from one sample sequenced in a study of metastatic and nonmetastatic thyroid tumors. Thyroid surgery was preceded by no treatment in any patient. With MiXCR, TCRdb reprocessed the PCR reads. The sample includes about 18,000 clones, 25% to 30% of them seen just once. Specimen: tumor tissue. The origin of the receptors is a female donor with papillary thyroid cancer or a benign thyroid nodule (not recorded which). Some clones in this sample may be carry-over from other donors' samples.

In its sample, this clone was seen many times. The genes are TRBV20-1 and TRBJ2-1; D not certain. CDR1 DFQATT and CDR2 SNEGSKA come from the germline V gene (reference sequence). The V end was cut by 3 bases, the J end by 9 bases, with 6 bases between. This CDR3 has 10 amino acids. DNA for the CDR3: TGCAGTGCTAGCCGTTCTGAGCAGTTCTTC. Translated, it gives CSASRSEQFF.

DNA of the CDR3: TGTGCCGGCACGGGGGGCACTGAAGCTTTCTTT. Protein: CAGTGGTEAFF. This sequence joins TRBV7-9 and TRBJ1-1, with D perhaps matching TRBD1 (5 bases). Trimming shortened V by 11 bases and J by 4 bases, and 11 bases separated the two germline ends. Germline V gene lookup returns CDR1 SEHNR and CDR2 FQNEAQ (reference sequence). This CDR3 is 11 amino acids long.

This clone is medium-sized. The CDR3 bases are TGTGCCAGCAGCCCCCTTGGGAAGGGTCGGGTAGGAGAGACCCAGTACTTC. Encoded protein: CASSPLGKGRVGETQYF. The rearrangement links TRBV12-3 or TRBV12-4 to TRBJ2-5, with D uncertain. V was cut by 6 bases and J by 4 bases, with 24 bases left in between. This CDR3 has 17 residues.

The gene calls are TRBV7-2 and TRBJ1-6; D is uncertain. Looked up from germline, CDR1 is SGHTA and CDR2 is FQGNSA. Trimming left V 3 bases short and J 9 bases short, with 9 bases between. The CDR3 is 13 residues long. In DNA form, the CDR3 reads TGTGCCAGCAGCTTCAGCCCTTCTTCACCCCTCCACTTT. It translates to CASSFSPSSPLHF. Filled out from reference TRBV7-2 and TRBJ1-6, the complete variable domain reads GAGVSQSPSNKVTEKGKDVELRCDPISGHTALYWYRQSLGQGLEFLIYFQGNSAPDKSGLPSDRFSAERTGGSVSTLTIQRTQQEDSAVYLCASSFSPSSPLHFGNGTRLTVT.

Here the CDR3 reads CASSLGLAGDDTQYF. DNA of the CDR3: TGTGCCAGCAGCTTGGGACTAGCGGGAGATGATACGCAGTATTTT. The chain uses TRBV7-6 and TRBJ2-3, with TRBD2 matching over 14 bases. The V and J ends lost 3 bases and 6 bases, in that order; junction bases with no gene match: 2. Germline CDR1 and CDR2: SGHVS and FNYEAQ. CDR3 length: 15 residues.

The chain combines TRBV3-1 with TRBJ2-7; perhaps TRBD2 as D (6 bases). Germline V gene lookup returns CDR1 LGHDT and CDR2 YNNKEL (reference sequence). V dropped 1 base and J dropped 7 bases, with 14 bases sitting between them. The CDR3 has 14 residues. In DNA, the CDR3 is TGTGCCAGCAGCCAAGGTCTCGGCGGAGGGGAGCAGTACTTC. Translation: CASSQGLGGGEQYF.

This clone was recorded many times. The V call is TRBV24-1, the J call TRBJ2-3, with 8 bases lining up with TRBD1. The CDR3 runs 15 residues. After removal of 2 bases from V and 5 bases from J, the junction contained 5 bases not matched to a gene. Germline lookup yields CDR1 KGHDR and CDR2 SFDVKD. The CDR3 nucleotides read TGTGCCACCAGTGATTGGGCAGGGGGCCAAGATACGCAGTATTTT. Protein product: CATSDWAGGQDTQYF.